The 25 T cell receptor beta chains presented below share a single source sample, sequenced in a study of CD8 T cells in Susac syndrome. It was with random hexamers that about 0.45 to 1 ug RNA was reverse transcribed. TCRdb re-called the immunoSEQ multiplex PCR reads through MiXCR, storing one row per CDR3 protein. The table has 100,000 or so distinct CDR3 sequences, 95% seen once. Input material: CD8+ T cells from PBMCs. The receptor set was obtained from a human donor with Susac syndrome.

This sequence joins TRBV12-3 or TRBV12-4 and TRBJ2-5, with 7 bases that match TRBD1. The CDR3 contains 12 residues. With 11 bases clipped from V and 5 bases from J, the junction kept 8 bases outside the gene matches. The CDR3 protein is CAVRGGRETQYF. As DNA, the CDR3 is TGTGCCGTGAGAGGGGGCCGCGAGACCCAGTACTTC.

The J gene is TRBJ2-1, the V gene TRBV6-5, with 12 bases lining up with TRBD2. The V segment lost 0 bases and the J segment 6 bases; nucleotides outside the gene matches: 6. CDR3 length: 17 amino acids. Germline V gives CDR1 MNHEY, CDR2 SVGAGI. This chain's CDR3 is CASSYSLTSGRTNEQFF. The CDR3 nucleotides are TGTGCCAGCAGTTACTCCCTAACTAGCGGGAGGACCAATGAGCAGTTCTTC.

V usage is TRBV7-9 and J usage is TRBJ1-4; D call uncertain. CDR1 is SEHNR and CDR2 is FQNEAQ in the germline V gene (reference sequence). V shed 2 bases and J shed 8 bases, with 6 bases lying between them. The CDR3 runs to 12 residues. CDR3: CASSLRAEKLFF. As DNA, the CDR3 is TGTGCCAGCAGCTTACGGGCGGAAAAACTGTTTTTT.

The gene calls are TRBV9 and TRBJ2-1, with D perhaps assigned TRBD1 or TRBD2 (7 bases each). The CDR3 has 13 amino acids. The ends were cut back, 4 bases at V and 7 bases at J, with 12 bases in the middle. The germline CDR1 and CDR2 sequences are SGDLS and YYNGEE. The CDR3 nucleotides read TGTGCCAGCAGCCAGGGGGGGATGAATGAGCAGTTCTTC. It yields the protein CASSQGGMNEQFF.

The chain couples TRBV19 to TRBJ2-1; D call uncertain. This CDR3 has 12 residues. The V end lost 3 bases, the J end lost 7 bases, and 7 bases lay between the germline ends. Germline V gene data show CDR1 as LNHDA and CDR2 as SQIVND (reference sequence). CDR3 in DNA: TGTGCCAGTAGTATTGGCGGAAATGAGCAGTTCTTC. Its protein is CASSIGGNEQFF.

V usage is TRBV5-4 and J usage is TRBJ1-1, with D possibly being TRBD1 (5 bases). The CDR3 runs 12 residues. Trimming left V 0 bases short and J 7 bases short, with 7 bases between. The germline V gene has CDR1 SGHNT and CDR2 YYREEE (reference sequence). In DNA, the CDR3 is TGTGCCAGCAGCTTGGAGGGGAGTGAAGCTTTCTTT. It yields the protein CASSLEGSEAFF.

The J gene is TRBJ1-2, the V gene TRBV7-9, with TRBD1 as a possible D gene (5 bases). The CDR3 is 12 amino acids. V shed 4 bases and J shed 6 bases, with 9 bases lying between them. Looked up from germline, CDR1 is SEHNR and CDR2 is FQNEAQ (reference sequence). Here the CDR3 reads CASSSRGHGYTF. CDR3 in DNA: TGTGCCAGCAGCTCGCGGGGCCATGGCTACACCTTC.

The chain is built from TRBV2 and TRBJ2-7; D possibly uses TRBD1 or TRBD2 (5 bases each). Trimming left V 7 bases short and J 1 base short, with 17 bases between. Looked up from germline, CDR1 is SNHLY and CDR2 is FYNNEI. There are 15 residues in the CDR3. CDR3 protein: CASTRPGSGSYEQYF. The CDR3 DNA sequence: TGTGCCAGCACTCGACCAGGGAGTGGATCCTACGAGCAGTACTTC.

This chain connects TRBV23-1 to TRBJ2-2; D is ambiguous. TRBV23-1 is an ORF for which the function is uncertain. Trimming took off 5 bases at V and 1 base at J, with 14 bases between the two ends. CDR3 length equals 16 residues. The CDR3 coding sequence is TGCGCCAGCAGTGGACCAGGACCGCTGAACACCGGGGAGCTGTTTTTT. Translation: CASSGPGPLNTGELFF.

The V and J genes are TRBV20-1 and TRBJ1-2, with unresolved D. V was cut by 5 bases and J by 2 bases, with 6 bases left in between. CDR3 length equals 11 residues. Per germline, CDR1 DFQATT and CDR2 SNEGSKA (reference sequence). CDR3 residues: CSAPQNYGYTF. In nucleotides, the CDR3 is TGCAGTGCTCCTCAGAACTATGGCTACACCTTC.

The V and J genes are TRBV7-9 and TRBJ2-7; TRBD1 aligns across 10 bases. V was clipped by 5 bases and J by 1 base; unmatched bases: 5. This CDR3 has 15 residues. CDR1 and CDR2 from the germline V gene are SEHNR and FQNEAQ (reference sequence). CDR3 residues: CASSPGQGLSYEQYF. The CDR3 DNA reads TGTGCCAGCAGCCCGGGACAGGGGTTGTCCTACGAGCAGTACTTC.

The genes are TRBV6-5 and TRBJ1-1, with D possibly matching TRBD1 (5 bases). V lost 5 bases, J lost 10 bases, and 14 bases lay in between. CDR1 and CDR2 from the germline V gene are MNHEY and SVGAGI. The CDR3 extends over 12 amino acids. CDR3 sequence (DNA): TGTGCCAGCAGTCCATCGGGGCGAAGAGCTTTCTTT. The encoded protein is CASSPSGRRAFF.

Only one count was recorded for this clonotype. V gene TRBV7-8 combines with J gene TRBJ1-1, with TRBD1 matching 8 bases. Losses at the gene ends were 2 bases for V and 11 bases for J; bases not matched to a gene: 7. CDR1 SGHVS and CDR2 FQNEAQ come from the germline V gene. The CDR3 runs to 13 residues. The CDR3, as DNA: TGTGCCAGCAGCTTATCCCAGGGGGCTCAGGCTTTCTTT. Translation: CASSLSQGAQAFF.

The rearrangement joins TRBV9 to TRBJ2-1; 16 bases align to TRBD2. Germline trimming cut 3 bases from V and 3 bases from J; bases unmatched to any gene: 6. Germline CDR1 is SGDLS and CDR2 is YYNGEE. The CDR3 spans 18 residues. CDR3 nucleotides: TGTGCCAGCAGCGCCCCGGGACTAGCGGGGGGGGGCTACAATGAGCAGTTCTTC. This encodes CASSAPGLAGGGYNEQFF. The whole variable domain, remainder taken from reference TRBV9 and TRBJ2-1, is DSGVTQTPKHLITATGQRVTLRCSPRSGDLSVYWYQQSLDQGLQFLIQYYNGEERAKGNILERFSAQQFPDLHSELNLSSLELGDSALYFCASSAPGLAGGGYNEQFFGPGTRLTVL.

This chain connects TRBV5-1 to TRBJ1-2; tentative D call: TRBD1 (6 bases). In germline, CDR1 is SGHRS, CDR2 YFSETQ. The CDR3 totals 14 residues. Trimming removed 4 bases at V and 3 bases at J, with 13 bases between. The CDR3: CASSASRTDYGYTF. As DNA, the CDR3 is TGCGCCAGCAGCGCGTCCCGGACAGACTATGGCTACACCTTC.

V is TRBV29-1 and J is TRBJ2-7; TRBD1 or TRBD2 may be the D gene (6 bases each). This CDR3 is 13 amino acids long. Looked up from germline, CDR1 is SQVTM and CDR2 is ANQGSEA. Trimming cost V 1 base and J 4 bases, with 11 bases left between them. This chain's CDR3 is CSVEGGAGYEQYF. In DNA, the CDR3 is TGCAGCGTTGAAGGGGGGGCTGGGTACGAGCAGTACTTC.

This clonotype was counted a single time. CDR3 DNA: TGCAGTGCTAGAGATGGGGACAGGGGTAGAAGCAATCAGCCCCAGCATTTT. Translating it yields CSARDGDRGRSNQPQHF. The chain uses TRBV20-1 and TRBJ1-5; TRBD1 aligns across 10 bases. Germline CDR1 is DFQATT and CDR2 is SNEGSKA (reference sequence). V was pared by 0 bases and J by 1 base, with 6 bases of the junction left unmatched. The CDR3 loop spans 17 amino acids.

The DNA for the CDR3 is TGTGCCACCAGCGAAAGAGGATCTGGGGCCAACGTCCTGACTTTC. The encoded protein is CATSERGSGANVLTF. The gene calls are TRBV15 and TRBJ2-6; D ambiguous. The germline gives CDR1 LNHNV, CDR2 YYDKDF (reference sequence). The CDR3 runs to 15 residues. Deletions cut 5 bases from V and 1 base from J, with 9 bases between.

This clonotype was counted a single time. The chain joins TRBV3-1 to TRBJ2-1; maybe TRBD2 (7 bases). Germline V CDR1 and CDR2: LGHDT, YNNKEL (reference sequence). The CDR3 covers 15 residues. V was pared by 0 bases and J by 5 bases, with 11 bases between. CDR3 DNA sequence: TGTGCCAGCAGCCAAGAGGGGGGGACACACAATGAGCAGTTCTTC. This encodes CASSQEGGTHNEQFF.

The chain recombines TRBV3-1 with TRBJ1-2; D is undetermined. The V end was cut by 0 bases, the J end by 3 bases, with 2 bases between. The CDR3 covers 12 residues. Germline V lookup: CDR1 LGHDT, CDR2 YNNKEL (reference sequence). The CDR3 loop reads CASSQDDYGYTF. CDR3 sequence (DNA): TGTGCCAGCAGCCAAGACGACTATGGCTACACCTTC. Looking up the rest from reference TRBV3-1 and TRBJ1-2 gives the full variable domain: DTAVSQTPKYLVTQMGNDKSIKCEQNLGHDTMYWYKQDSKKFLKIMFSYNNKELIINETVPNRFSPKSPDKAHLNLHINSLELGDSAVYFCASSQDDYGYTFGSGTRLTVV.

This rearrangement joins TRBV12-5 to TRBJ1-1, with D maybe TRBD1 (5 bases). V was cut by 5 bases and J by 0 bases, with 16 bases left in between. This CDR3 has 16 amino acids. CDR1 and CDR2 (germline): LGHNT, FRNRAP. CDR3 nucleotides: TGTGCTAGTGGTCCAGGGACGGGGCTTATGAACACTGAAGCTTTCTTT. Protein: CASGPGTGLMNTEAFF.

J is TRBJ2-1 and V is TRBV2, with TRBD2 matching over 7 bases. The CDR3 has 15 residues. From germline, CDR1 is SNHLY and CDR2 FYNNEI. V shed 6 bases and J 3 bases; nucleotides not matched to a gene: 8. CDR3 nucleotide sequence: TGTGCCAGCAGACCCACGACTAGCCGCTACAATGAGCAGTTCTTC. It specifies CASRPTTSRYNEQFF.

The chain links TRBV13 to TRBJ2-3; 14 positions match TRBD2. CDR1 and CDR2 from the germline V gene are PRHDT and FYEKMQ (reference sequence). Trimming cost V 6 bases and J 6 bases; bases outside gene matches: 14. CDR3 length: 18 amino acids. The CDR3 nucleotides are TGTGCCAGCAGAAACCGACTAGCGGGAGGGCCGATATTCGATACGCAGTATTTT. Translated, it gives CASRNRLAGGPIFDTQYF.

The chain recombines TRBV7-9 with TRBJ1-2; 8 bases are shared with TRBD1. In germline, CDR1 is SEHNR, CDR2 FQNEAQ (reference sequence). The J segment lost 7 bases and the V segment lost 5 bases, leaving 6 bases of the junction unmatched. This CDR3 is 13 amino acids long. For the CDR3, the DNA is TGTGCCAGCAGCGCTACAGGGGGTGGTGGCTACACCTTC. Translated, it gives CASSATGGGGYTF.

This chain links TRBV9 with TRBJ2-1; TRBD2 agrees at 9 bases. The V gene's germline CDR1 is SGDLS and CDR2 YYNGEE. There are 16 residues in the CDR3. Trimming took 4 bases from V and 6 from J; bases not matched to a gene: 11. As DNA, the CDR3 is TGTGCCAGCAGCCGTTCGACGACTAGCGGATCCAATGAGCAGTTCTTC. It codes for CASSRSTTSGSNEQFF.